This TCR beta chain was sequenced for a study of identical twins. Healthy Caucasian individuals made up all the donors. Carrying unique molecular identifiers, the cDNA also gained a universal primer site through template switching. TCRdb itself ran the 5' RACE reads through MiXCR, one entry per CDR3 protein. This table has hundreds of thousands of distinct CDR3 sequences, 7.5% appearing once. The CDR3 sequence is 14 residues long. V gave up 1 base and J gave up 6 bases, with 12 bases separating them. The sample holds many counts of this clonotype. Another study also made use of these data, one on yellow fever vaccine responses in identical twins. That source notes: Reports say the vaccine T cell response in twins looked partly convergent and partly personalized.

This chain joins TRBV12-3 or TRBV12-4 and TRBJ1-2; tentatively, D is TRBD1 (6 bases). This clonotype was obtained from a woman under 30 in good health. The sequenced sample consisted of CD8+ T cells sorted from blood. CDR3 DNA: TGTGCCAGCAGTTTAGACGCAGGGGTGAATGGCTACACCTTC. As protein: CASSLDAGVNGYTF.